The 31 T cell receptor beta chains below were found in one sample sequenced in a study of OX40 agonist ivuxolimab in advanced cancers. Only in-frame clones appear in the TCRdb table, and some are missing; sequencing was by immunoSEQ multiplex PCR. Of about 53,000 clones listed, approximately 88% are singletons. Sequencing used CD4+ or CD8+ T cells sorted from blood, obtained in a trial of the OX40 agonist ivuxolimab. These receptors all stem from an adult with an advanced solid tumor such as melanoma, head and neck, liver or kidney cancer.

CDR3 DNA: TGTGCCAGTAGTGGCCCCGGGACAGGGAAAGAGACCCAGTACTTC. It encodes CASSGPGTGKETQYF. The rearrangement joins TRBV19 to TRBJ2-5, with 9 positions matching TRBD1. CDR3 length: 15 amino acids. Trimming cost V 5 bases and J 3 bases; bases outside gene matches: 7. CDR1 LNHDA and CDR2 SQIVND come from the germline V gene (reference sequence). Combining the CDR3 with reference TRBV19 and TRBJ2-5 gives the whole variable domain DGGITQSPKYLFRKEGQNVTLSCEQNLNHDAMYWYRQDPGQGLRLIYYSQIVNDFQKGDIAEGYSVSREKKESFPLTVTSAQKNPTAFYLCASSGPGTGKETQYFGPGTRLLVL.

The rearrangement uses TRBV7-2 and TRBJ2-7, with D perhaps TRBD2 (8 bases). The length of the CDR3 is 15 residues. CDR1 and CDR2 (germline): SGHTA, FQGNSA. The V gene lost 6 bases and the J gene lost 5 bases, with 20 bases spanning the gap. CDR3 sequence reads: CASSQGGGRKNEQYF. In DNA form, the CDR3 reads TGTGCCAGCAGTCAAGGGGGCGGGAGGAAAAACGAGCAGTACTTC. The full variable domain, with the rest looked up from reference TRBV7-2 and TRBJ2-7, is GAGVSQSPSNKVTEKGKDVELRCDPISGHTALYWYRQSLGQGLEFLIYFQGNSAPDKSGLPSDRFSAERTGGSVSTLTIQRTQQEDSAVYLCASSQGGGRKNEQYFGPGTRLTVT.

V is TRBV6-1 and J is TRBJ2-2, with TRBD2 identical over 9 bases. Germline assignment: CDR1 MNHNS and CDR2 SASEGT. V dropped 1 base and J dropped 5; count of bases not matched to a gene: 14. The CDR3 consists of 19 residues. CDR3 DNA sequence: TGTGCCAGCAGTGAAGGCGGGACATTAGCGGGAGTTCGAACCGGGGAGCTGTTTTTT. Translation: CASSEGGTLAGVRTGELFF.

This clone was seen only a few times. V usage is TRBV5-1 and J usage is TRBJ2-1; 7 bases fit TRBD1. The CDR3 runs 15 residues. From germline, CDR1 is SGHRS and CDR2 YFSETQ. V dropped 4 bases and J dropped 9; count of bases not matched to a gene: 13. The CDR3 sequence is CASSPMGQTAIEQFF. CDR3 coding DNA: TGCGCCAGCAGCCCAATGGGACAGACAGCAATTGAGCAGTTCTTC.

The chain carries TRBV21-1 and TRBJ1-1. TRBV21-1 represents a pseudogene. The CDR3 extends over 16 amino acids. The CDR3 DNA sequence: TGTGCCAGCAGCGCTGAGCAGAAAAAGGTGAACACTGAAGCTTTCTTT. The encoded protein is CASSAEQKKVNTEAFF.

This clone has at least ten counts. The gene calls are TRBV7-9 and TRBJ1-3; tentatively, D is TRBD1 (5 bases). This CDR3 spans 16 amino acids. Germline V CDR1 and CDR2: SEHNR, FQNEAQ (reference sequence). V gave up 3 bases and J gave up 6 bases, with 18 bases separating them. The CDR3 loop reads CASSFGLGASVNTIYF. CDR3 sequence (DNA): TGTGCCAGCAGCTTCGGACTAGGGGCCTCCGTAAACACCATATATTTT.

CDR3 sequence reads: CASTDSSSTDTQYF. Written as DNA, the CDR3 is TGTGCCAGCACCGACAGCTCTAGCACAGATACGCAGTATTTT. This chain uses TRBV7-8 with TRBJ2-3, with D maybe TRBD1 (5 bases). The CDR3 spans 14 residues. Germline V gene sequence: CDR1 SGHVS, CDR2 FQNEAQ. Trimming removed 7 bases at V and 0 bases at J, with 11 bases between.

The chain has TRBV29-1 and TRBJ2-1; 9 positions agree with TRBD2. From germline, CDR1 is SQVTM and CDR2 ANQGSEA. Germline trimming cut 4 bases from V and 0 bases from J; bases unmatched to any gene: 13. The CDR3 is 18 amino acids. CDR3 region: CSVGRLLAGKYSYNEQFF. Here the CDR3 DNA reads TGCAGCGTTGGGCGGTTACTAGCGGGTAAATACTCCTACAATGAGCAGTTCTTC.

For the CDR3, the DNA is TGTGCCAGCTCACCAACAGGGGGCTATGGCTACACCTTC. This encodes CASSPTGGYGYTF. The chain uses TRBV18 and TRBJ1-2, with 8 bases aligning to TRBD1. This CDR3 region has 13 residues. Looked up from germline, CDR1 is KGHSH and CDR2 is LQKENI. V was pared by 2 bases and J by 4 bases, with 0 bases of the junction left unmatched. The variable domain in full, with the rest retrieved from reference TRBV18 and TRBJ1-2, is NAGVMQNPRHLVRRRGQEARLRCSPMKGHSHVYWYRQLPEEGLKFMVYLQKENIIDESGMPKERFSAEFPKEGPSILRIQQVVRGDSAAYFCASSPTGGYGYTFGSGTRLTVV.

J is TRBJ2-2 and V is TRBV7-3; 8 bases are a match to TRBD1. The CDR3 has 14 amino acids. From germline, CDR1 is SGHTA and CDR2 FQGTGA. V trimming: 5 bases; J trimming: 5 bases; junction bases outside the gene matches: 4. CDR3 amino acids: CASSPTGETGELFF. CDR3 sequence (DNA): TGTGCCAGCAGCCCGACAGGGGAAACCGGGGAGCTGTTTTTT.

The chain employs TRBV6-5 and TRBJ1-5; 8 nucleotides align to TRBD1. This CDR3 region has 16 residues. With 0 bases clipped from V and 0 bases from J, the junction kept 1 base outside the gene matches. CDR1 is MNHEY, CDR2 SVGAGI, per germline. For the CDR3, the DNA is TGTGCCAGCAGTTACTCTGGGACAGGTAGCAATCAGCCCCAGCATTTT. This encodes CASSYSGTGSNQPQHF.

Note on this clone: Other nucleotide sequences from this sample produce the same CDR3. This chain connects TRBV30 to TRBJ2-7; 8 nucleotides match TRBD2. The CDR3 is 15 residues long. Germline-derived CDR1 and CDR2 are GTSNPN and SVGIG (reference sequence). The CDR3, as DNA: TGTGCTGGACGGGGGGGGGCGGAAAGCTCCTACGAGCAGTACTTC. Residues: CAGRGGAESSYEQYF.

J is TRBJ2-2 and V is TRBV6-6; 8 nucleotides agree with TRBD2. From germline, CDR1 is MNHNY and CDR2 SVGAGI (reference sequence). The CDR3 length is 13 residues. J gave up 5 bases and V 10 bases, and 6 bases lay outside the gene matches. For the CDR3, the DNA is TGTGCCATCCCGGGACTAGAGACCGGGGAGCTGTTTTTT. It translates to CAIPGLETGELFF.

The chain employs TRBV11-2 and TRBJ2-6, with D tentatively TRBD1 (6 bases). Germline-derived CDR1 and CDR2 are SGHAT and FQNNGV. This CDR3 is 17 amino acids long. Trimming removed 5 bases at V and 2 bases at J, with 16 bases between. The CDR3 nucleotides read TGTGCCAGCAGCCAGGGGAGAAACTATGCTGGGGCCAACGTCCTGACTTTC. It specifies CASSQGRNYAGANVLTF.

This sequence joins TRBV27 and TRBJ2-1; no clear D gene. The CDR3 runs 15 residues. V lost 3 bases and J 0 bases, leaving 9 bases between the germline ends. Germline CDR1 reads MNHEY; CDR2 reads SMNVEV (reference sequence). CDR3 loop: CASSLSRSSYNEQFF. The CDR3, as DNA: TGTGCCAGCAGTTTGTCGAGGAGCTCCTACAATGAGCAGTTCTTC.

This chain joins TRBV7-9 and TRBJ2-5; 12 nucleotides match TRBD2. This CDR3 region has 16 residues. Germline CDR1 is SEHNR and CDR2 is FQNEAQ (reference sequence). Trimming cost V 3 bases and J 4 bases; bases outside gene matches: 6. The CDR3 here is CASSLGSSGRVETQYF. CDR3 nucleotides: TGTGCCAGCAGCTTGGGATCTAGCGGGAGGGTAGAGACCCAGTACTTC.

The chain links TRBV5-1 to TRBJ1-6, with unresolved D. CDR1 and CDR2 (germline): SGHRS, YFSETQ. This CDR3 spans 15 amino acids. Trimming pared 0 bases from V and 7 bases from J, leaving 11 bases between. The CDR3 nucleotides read TGCGCCAGCAGCTTGGGGACGGGTTCCAATTCACCCCTCCACTTT. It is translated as CASSLGTGSNSPLHF.

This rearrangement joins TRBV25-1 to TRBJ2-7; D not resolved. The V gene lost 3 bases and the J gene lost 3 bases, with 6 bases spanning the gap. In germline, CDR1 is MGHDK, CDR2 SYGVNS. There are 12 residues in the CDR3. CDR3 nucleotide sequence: TGTGCCAGCAGTGAGTGGAGCTACGAGCAGTACTTC. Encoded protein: CASSEWSYEQYF.

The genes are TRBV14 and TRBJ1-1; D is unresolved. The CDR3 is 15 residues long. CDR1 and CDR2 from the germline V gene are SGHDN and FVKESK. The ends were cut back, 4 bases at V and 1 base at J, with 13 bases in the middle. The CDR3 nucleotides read TGTGCCAGCAGCCGCCGCATGGGCGAGAACACTGAAGCTTTCTTT. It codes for CASSRRMGENTEAFF.

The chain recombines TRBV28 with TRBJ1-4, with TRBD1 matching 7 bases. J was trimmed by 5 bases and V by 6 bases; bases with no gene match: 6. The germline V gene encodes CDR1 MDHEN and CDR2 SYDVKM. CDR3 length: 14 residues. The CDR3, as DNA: TGTGCCAGCAGACTCGACAGGGTCAATGAAAAACTGTTTTTT. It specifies CASRLDRVNEKLFF.

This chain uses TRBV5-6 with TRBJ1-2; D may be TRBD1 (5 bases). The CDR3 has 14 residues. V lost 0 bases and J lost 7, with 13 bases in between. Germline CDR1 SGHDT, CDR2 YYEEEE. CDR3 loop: CASSLGDSGAGYTF. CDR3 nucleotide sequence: TGTGCCAGCAGCTTGGGTGACAGCGGGGCTGGCTACACCTTC. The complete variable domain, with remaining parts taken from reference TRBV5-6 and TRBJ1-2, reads DAGVTQSPTHLIKTRGQQVTLRCSPKSGHDTVSWYQQALGQGPQFIFQYYEEEERQRGNFPDRFSGHQFPNYSSELNVNALLLGDSALYLCASSLGDSGAGYTFGSGTRLTVV.

DNA for the CDR3: TGTGCCAGCAGCGTAGGGCCACTTCACGATCCTGCGGGCGCAGAAGCTTTCTTT. Translating it yields CASSVGPLHDPAGAEAFF. This chain uses TRBV9 with TRBJ1-1; D uncertain. The V end was cut by 0 bases, the J end by 8 bases, with 26 bases between. The CDR3 covers 18 residues. Germline loops: CDR1 SGDLS, CDR2 YYNGEE.

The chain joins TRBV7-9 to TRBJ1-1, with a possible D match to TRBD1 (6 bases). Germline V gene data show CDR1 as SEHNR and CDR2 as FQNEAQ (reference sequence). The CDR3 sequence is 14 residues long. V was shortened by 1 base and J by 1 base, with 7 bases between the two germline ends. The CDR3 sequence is CASSLGGANTEAFF. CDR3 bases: TGTGCCAGCAGCTTAGGGGGGGCGAACACTGAAGCTTTCTTT.

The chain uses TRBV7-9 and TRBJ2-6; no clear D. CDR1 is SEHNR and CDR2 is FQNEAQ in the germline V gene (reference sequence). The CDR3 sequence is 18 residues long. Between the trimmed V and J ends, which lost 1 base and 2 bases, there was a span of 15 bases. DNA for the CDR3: TGTGCCAGCAGCTTAGGGTCGTTGAGAGGAACTGGGGCCAACGTCCTGACTTTC. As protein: CASSLGSLRGTGANVLTF. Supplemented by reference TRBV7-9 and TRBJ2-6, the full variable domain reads DTGVSQNPRHKITKRGQNVTFRCDPISEHNRLYWYRQTLGQGPEFLTYFQNEAQLEKSRLLSDRFSAERPKGSFSTLEIQRTEQGDSAMYLCASSLGSLRGTGANVLTFGAGSRLTVL.

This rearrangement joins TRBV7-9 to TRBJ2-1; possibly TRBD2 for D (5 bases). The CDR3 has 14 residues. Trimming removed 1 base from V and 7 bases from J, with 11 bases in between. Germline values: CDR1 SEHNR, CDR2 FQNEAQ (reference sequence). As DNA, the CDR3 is TGTGCCAGCAGCTTAGGGAGCGGAATGAATGAGCAGTTCTTC. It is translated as CASSLGSGMNEQFF.

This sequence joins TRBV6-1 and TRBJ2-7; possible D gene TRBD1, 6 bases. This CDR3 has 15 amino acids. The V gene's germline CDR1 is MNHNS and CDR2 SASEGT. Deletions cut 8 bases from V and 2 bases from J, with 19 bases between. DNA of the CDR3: TGTGCCAGCCCGGGGTCCGGGACACGAGCCTACGAGCAGTACTTC. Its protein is CASPGSGTRAYEQYF.

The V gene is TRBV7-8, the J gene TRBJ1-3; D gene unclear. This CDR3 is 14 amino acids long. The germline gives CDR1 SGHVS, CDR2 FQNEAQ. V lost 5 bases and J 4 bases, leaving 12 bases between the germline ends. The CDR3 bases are TGTGCCAGCAGCCCCCTTTTCGGGGGAAACACCATATATTTT. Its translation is CASSPLFGGNTIYF. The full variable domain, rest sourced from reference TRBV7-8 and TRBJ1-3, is GAGVSQSPRYKVAKRGQDVALRCDPISGHVSLFWYQQALGQGPEFLTYFQNEAQLDKSGLPSDRFFAERPEGSVSTLKIQRTQQEDSAVYLCASSPLFGGNTIYFGEGSWLTVV.

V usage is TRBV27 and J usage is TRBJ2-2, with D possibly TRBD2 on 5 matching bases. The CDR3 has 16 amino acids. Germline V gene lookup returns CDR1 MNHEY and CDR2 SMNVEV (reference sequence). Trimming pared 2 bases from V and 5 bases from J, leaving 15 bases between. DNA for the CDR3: TGTGCCAGCAGTTTAATATTAGGCGGGTCTACCGGGGAGCTGTTTTTT. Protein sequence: CASSLILGGSTGELFF.

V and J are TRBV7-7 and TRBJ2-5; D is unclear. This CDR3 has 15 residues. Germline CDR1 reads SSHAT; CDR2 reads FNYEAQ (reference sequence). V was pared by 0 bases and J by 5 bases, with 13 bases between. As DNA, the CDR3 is TGTGCCAGCAGCTTAGCCATGGGTTTTCGTGAGACCCAGTACTTC. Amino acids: CASSLAMGFRETQYF.

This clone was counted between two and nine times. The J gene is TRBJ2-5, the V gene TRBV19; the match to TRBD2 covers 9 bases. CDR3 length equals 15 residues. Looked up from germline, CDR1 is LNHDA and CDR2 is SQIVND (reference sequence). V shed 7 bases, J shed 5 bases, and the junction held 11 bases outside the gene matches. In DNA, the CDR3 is TGTGCCAGTACCCGGGGACTAGCCGTGGGGGAGACCCAGTACTTC. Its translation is CASTRGLAVGETQYF.

For the CDR3, the DNA is TGTGCCAGCAGCAGGGACAGAATTCCGATTAGAGAGACCCAGTACTTC. Translating gives CASSRDRIPIRETQYF. The V gene is TRBV11-2, the J gene TRBJ2-5, with 7 bases that match TRBD1. The CDR3 loop spans 16 amino acids. V lost 5 bases and J lost 4; bases outside the gene matches: 13. CDR1 and CDR2 (germline): SGHAT, FQNNGV.